What follows is one T cell receptor beta chain and its context. Here immunoSEQ multiplex PCR was the method, and the copy in TCRdb shows in-frame clones only, minus some. The sample lists 94,000 or so clones; 88% were seen once. The sample belongs to a study of blood T cell repertoires in COVID-19. Across the whole study: COVID-19 samples collected from the United States, Italy and Spain covered acute and convalescent phases. Sample material is recorded as cDNA or gDNA derived from T cells, B-cell-depleted T cells, or PBMCs.

The CDR3 loop spans 13 amino acids. Looked up from germline, CDR1 is SGDLS and CDR2 is YYNGEE. V lost 6 bases, J lost 6 bases, and 12 bases lay in between. This chain connects TRBV9 to TRBJ2-2; D perhaps matches TRBD2 (5 bases). This clonotype originated in a woman older than 75 with active COVID-19. The sequenced sample was peripheral blood. The CDR3 sequence is CASTAGGPGELFF. The CDR3 coding sequence is TGTGCCAGCACGGCGGGTGGGCCCGGGGAGCTGTTTTTT.